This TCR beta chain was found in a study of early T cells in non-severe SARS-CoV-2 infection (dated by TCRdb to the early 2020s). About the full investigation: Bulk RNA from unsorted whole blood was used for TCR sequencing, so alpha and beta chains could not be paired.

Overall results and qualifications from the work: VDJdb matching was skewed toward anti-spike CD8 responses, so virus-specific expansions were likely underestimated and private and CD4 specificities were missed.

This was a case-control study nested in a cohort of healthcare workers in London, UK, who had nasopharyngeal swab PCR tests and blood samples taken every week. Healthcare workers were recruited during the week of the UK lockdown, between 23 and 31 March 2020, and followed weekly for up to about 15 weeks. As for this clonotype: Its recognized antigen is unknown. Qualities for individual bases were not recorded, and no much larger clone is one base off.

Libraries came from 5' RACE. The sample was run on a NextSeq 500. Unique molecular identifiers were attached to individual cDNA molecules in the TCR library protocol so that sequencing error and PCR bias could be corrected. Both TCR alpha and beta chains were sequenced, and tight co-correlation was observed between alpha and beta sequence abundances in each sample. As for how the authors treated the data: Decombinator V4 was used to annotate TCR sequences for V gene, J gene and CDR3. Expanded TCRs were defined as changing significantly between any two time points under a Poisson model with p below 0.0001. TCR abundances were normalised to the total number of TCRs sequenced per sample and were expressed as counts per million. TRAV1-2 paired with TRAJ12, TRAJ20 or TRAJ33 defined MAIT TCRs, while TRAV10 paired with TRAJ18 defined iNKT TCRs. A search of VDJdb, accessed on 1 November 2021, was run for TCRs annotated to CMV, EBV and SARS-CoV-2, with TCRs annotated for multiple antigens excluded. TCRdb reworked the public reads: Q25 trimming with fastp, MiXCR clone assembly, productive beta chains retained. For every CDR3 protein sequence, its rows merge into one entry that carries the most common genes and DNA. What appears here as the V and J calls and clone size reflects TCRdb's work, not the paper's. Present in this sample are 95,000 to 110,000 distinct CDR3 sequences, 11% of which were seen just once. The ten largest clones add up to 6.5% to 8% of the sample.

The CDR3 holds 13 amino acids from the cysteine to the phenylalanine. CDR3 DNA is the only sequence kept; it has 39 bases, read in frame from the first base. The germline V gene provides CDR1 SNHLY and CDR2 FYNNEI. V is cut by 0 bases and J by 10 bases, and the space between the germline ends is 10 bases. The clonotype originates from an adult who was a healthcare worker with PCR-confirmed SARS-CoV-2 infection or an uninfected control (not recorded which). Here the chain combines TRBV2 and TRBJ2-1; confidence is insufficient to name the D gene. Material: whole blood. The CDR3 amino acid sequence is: CASSEAAHLEQFF. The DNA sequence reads TGTGCCAGCAGTGAAGCGGCCCACCTGGAGCAGTTCTTC. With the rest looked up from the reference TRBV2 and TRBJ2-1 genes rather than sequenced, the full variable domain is EPEVTQTPSHQVTQMGQEVILRCVPISNHLYFYWYRQILGQKVEFLVSFYNNEISEKSEIFDDQFSVERPDGSNFTLKIRSTKLEDSAMYFCASSEAAHLEQFFGPGTRLTVL.